This TCR beta chain was observed in a study of cytomegalovirus exposure and HLA in healthy donors. Study-level information: About 85 million unique TCRs from HLA-typed donors were held in an early release of data.

Regarding donors, all were healthy bone marrow donors. The PCR ran on 60 Vbeta and 13 Jbeta primers. Libraries were prepared by immunoSEQ multiplex PCR; TCRdb keeps only in-frame clonotypes and omits some of them. The table includes more than 100,000 clones, approximately 72% detected once. The CDR3 spans 13 residues. V was pared by 5 bases and J by 10 bases, with 9 bases of the junction left unmatched. From germline, CDR1 is LNHNV and CDR2 YYDKDF (reference sequence). The sample was PBMCs. The clonotype comes from a woman in her 50s in good health and CMV-seronegative. This chain joins TRBV15 and TRBJ1-1, with TRBD1 identical over 8 bases. The CDR3 nucleotides are TGTGCCACCAGCGGACTCAGGGGGCTAAGAGCTTTCTTT. Protein sequence: CATSGLRGLRAFF.